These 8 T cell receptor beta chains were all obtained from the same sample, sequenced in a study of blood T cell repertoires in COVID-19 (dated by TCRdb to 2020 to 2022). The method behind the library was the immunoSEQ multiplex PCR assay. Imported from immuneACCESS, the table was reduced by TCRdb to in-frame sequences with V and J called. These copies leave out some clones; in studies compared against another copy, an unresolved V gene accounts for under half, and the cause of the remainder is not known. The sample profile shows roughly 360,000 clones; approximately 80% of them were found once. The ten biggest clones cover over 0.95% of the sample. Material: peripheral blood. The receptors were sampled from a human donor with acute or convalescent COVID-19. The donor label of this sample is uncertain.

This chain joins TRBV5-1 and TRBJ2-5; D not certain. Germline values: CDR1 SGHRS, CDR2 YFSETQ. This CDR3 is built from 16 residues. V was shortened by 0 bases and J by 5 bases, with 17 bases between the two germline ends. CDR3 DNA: TGCGCCAGCAGCTTGGGAATTAGTCTTGAGTTGGAGACCCAGTACTTC. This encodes CASSLGISLELETQYF.

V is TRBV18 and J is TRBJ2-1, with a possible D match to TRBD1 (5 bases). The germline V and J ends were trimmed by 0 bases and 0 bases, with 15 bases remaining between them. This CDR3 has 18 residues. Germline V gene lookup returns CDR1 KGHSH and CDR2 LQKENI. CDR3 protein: CASSPPKGSQSSYNEQFF. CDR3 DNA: TGTGCCAGCTCACCACCGAAGGGGTCCCAGTCCTCCTACAATGAGCAGTTCTTC.

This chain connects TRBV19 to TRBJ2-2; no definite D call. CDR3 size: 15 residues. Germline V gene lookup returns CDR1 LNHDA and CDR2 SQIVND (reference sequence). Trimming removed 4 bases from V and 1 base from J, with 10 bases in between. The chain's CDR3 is CASSTGTENTGELFF. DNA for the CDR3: TGTGCCAGTAGTACCGGAACAGAGAACACCGGGGAGCTGTTTTTT.

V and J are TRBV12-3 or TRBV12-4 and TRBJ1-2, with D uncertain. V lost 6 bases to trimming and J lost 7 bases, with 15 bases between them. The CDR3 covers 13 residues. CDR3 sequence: CASSPGYWGGYTF. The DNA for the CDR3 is TGTGCCAGCAGCCCGGGGTACTGGGGTGGCTACACCTTC.

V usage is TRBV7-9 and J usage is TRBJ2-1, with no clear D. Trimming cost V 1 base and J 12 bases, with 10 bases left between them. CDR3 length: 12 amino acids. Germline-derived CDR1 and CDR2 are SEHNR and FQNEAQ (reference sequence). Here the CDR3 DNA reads TGTGCCAGCAGCTTAGACCACCTACGGCAGTTCTTC. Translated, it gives CASSLDHLRQFF.

This CDR3 reads CASRGEAKNIQYF. CDR3 bases: TGTGCCAGCAGGGGCGAAGCCAAAAACATTCAGTACTTC. The chain is built from TRBV6-5 and TRBJ2-4; D gene ambiguous. Trimming took 6 bases from V and 0 from J, leaving 6 bases between them. Germline V lookup: CDR1 MNHEY, CDR2 SVGAGI. The CDR3 covers 13 residues.

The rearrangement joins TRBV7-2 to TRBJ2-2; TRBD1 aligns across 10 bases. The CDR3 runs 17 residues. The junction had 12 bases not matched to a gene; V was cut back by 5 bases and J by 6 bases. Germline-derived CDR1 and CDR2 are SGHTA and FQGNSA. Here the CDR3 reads CASSHSRDRGEAGELFF. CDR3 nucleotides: TGTGCCAGCAGCCATTCCCGGGACAGGGGTGAAGCCGGGGAGCTGTTTTTT.

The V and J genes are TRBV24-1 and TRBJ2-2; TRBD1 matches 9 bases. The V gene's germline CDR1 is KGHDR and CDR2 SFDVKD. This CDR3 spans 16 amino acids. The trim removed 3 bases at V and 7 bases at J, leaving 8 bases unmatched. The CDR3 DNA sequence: TGTGCCACCAGTGATGCAGGACAGGGGTTTTTCGGGGAGCTGTTTTTT. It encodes CATSDAGQGFFGELFF.